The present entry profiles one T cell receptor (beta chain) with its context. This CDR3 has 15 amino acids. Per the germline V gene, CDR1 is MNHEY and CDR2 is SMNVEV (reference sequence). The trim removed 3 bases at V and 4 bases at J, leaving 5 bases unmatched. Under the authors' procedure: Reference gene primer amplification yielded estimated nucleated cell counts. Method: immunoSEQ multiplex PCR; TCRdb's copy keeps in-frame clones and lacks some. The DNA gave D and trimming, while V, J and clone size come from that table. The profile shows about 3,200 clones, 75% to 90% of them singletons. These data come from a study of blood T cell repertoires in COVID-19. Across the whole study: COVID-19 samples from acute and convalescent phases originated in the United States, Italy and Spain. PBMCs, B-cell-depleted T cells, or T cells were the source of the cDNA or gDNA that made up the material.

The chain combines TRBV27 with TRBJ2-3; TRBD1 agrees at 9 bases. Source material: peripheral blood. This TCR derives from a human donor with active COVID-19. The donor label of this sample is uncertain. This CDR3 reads CASSFAGQGSDTQYF. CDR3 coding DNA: TGTGCCAGCAGTTTCGCCGGACAGGGGTCAGATACGCAGTATTTT.